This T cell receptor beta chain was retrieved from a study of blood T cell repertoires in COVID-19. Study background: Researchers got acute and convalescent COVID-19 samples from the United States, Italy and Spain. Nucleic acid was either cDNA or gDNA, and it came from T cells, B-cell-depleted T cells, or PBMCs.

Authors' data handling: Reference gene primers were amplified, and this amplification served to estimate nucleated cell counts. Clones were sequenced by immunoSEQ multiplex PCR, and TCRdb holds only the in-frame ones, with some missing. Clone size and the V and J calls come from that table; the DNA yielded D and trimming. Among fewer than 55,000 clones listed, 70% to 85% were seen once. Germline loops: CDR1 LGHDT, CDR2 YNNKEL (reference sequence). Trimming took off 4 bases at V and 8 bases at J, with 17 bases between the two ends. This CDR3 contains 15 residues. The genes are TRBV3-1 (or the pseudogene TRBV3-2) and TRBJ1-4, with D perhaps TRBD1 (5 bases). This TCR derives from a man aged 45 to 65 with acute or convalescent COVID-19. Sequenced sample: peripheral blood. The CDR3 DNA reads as TGTGCCAGCAGCCCCCCCCGGACATATCCCGAAAAACTGTTTTTT. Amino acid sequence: CASSPPRTYPEKLFF.